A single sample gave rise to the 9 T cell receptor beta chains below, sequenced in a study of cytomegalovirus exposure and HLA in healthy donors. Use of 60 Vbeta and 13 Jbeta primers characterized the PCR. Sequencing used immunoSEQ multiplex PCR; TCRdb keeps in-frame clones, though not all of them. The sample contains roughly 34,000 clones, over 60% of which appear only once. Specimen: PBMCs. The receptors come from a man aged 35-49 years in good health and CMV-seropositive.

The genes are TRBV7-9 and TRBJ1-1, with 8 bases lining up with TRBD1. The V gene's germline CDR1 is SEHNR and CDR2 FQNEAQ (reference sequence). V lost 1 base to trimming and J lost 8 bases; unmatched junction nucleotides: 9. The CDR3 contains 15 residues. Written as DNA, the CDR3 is TGTGCCAGCAGCTTAGTTACAGGGGGTGAGGCCGAAGCTTTCTTT. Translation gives CASSLVTGGEAEAFF.

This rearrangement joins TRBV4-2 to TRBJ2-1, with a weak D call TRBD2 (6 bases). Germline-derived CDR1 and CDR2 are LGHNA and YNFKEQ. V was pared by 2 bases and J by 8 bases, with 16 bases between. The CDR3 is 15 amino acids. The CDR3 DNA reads TGTGCCAGCAGCCAACGGGGGACGACGGGGGATGAGCAGTTCTTC. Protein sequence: CASSQRGTTGDEQFF.

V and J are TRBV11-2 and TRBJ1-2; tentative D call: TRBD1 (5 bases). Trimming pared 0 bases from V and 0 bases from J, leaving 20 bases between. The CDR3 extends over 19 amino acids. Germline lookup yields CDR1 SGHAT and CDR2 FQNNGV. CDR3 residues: CASSLDRTKRRQSNYGYTF. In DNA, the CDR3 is TGTGCCAGCAGCTTAGATCGTACGAAAAGGAGACAGTCTAACTATGGCTACACCTTC.

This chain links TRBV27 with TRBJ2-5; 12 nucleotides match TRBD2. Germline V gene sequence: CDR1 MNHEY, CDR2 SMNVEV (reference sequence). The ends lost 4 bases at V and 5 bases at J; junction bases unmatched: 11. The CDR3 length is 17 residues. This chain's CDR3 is CASSSSGGASLYETQYF. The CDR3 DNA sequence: TGTGCCAGCAGTTCTAGCGGGGGGGCCTCCCTTTACGAGACCCAGTACTTC.

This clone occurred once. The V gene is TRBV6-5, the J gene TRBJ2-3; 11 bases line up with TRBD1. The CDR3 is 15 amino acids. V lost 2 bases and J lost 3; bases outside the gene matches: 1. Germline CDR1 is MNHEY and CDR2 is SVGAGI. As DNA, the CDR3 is TGTGCCAGCAGTTACGGGACAGGGGGGACAGATACGCAGTATTTT. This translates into CASSYGTGGTDTQYF.

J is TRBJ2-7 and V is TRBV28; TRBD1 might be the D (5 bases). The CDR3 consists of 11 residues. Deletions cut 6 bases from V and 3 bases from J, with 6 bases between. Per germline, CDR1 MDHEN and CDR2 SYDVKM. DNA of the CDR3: TGTGCCAGCAGGGACAACTACGAGCAGTACTTC. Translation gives CASRDNYEQYF.

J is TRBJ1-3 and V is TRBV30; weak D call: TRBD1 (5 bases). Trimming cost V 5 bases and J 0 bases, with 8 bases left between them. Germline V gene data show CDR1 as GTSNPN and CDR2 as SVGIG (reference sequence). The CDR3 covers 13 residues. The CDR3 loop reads CAWDQGSGNTIYF. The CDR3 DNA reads TGTGCCTGGGATCAGGGCTCTGGAAACACCATATATTTT.

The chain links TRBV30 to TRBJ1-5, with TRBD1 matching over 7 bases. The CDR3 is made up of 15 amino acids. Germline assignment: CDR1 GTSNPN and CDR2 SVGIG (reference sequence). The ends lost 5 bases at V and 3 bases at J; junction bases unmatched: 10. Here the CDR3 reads CAWAPRGGNNQPQHF. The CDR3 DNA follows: TGTGCCTGGGCCCCGAGAGGGGGCAACAATCAGCCCCAGCATTTT.

CDR3 coding DNA: TGTGCCAGCAGGGGGGGACAGGTTACCTACGAGCAGTACTTC. It codes for CASRGGQVTYEQYF. The gene calls are TRBV6-1 and TRBJ2-7, with 8 nucleotides matching TRBD1. Germline CDR1 is MNHNS and CDR2 is SASEGT. The CDR3 loop spans 14 amino acids. V was pared by 6 bases and J by 2 bases, with 6 bases of the junction left unmatched.